These T cell receptor beta chains were read from a single sample in a study of T cells in Graves' hyperthyroidism and ophthalmopathy. TCRdb used MiXCR to reprocess the multiplex PCR reads, holding one entry per CDR3 protein. Of more than 150,000 distinct CDR3 sequences in the sample, over 15% are singletons; the top ten hold 25% to 30%. Sequencing input: blood. Every receptor here comes from a woman in her forties or fifties with Graves' hyperthyroidism. The CDR3 runs from the conserved cysteine through the conserved F or W.

V	J	length	CDR3
TRBV29-1	TRBJ1-1	13	CSAQDGGNTEAFF
TRBV19	TRBJ1-5	17	CASSILAGRNSNQPQHF
TRBV15	TRBJ2-7	14	CATSSEGFHYEQYF
TRBV28	TRBJ1-2	15	CASSPQGAGGYGYTF
TRBV28	TRBJ2-7	17	CASSLGRGGLNGYEQYF
TRBV27	TRBJ2-7	14	CASSYGTGNYEQYF
TRBV29-1	TRBJ2-2	16	CSAGGQGDSRTGELFF
TRBV7-9	TRBJ2-1	13	CASSSAVYNEQFF
TRBV7-8	TRBJ2-5	17	CASSSGTSGGYQETQYF
TRBV20-1	TRBJ1-1	13	CSAQRGLNTEAFF
TRBV25-1	TRBJ2-3	14	CASSPWTGGDTQYF
TRBV20-1	TRBJ1-5	12	CSARSSNQPQHF
TRBV28	TRBJ1-6	15	CASSFGVTPYSPLHF
TRBV19	TRBJ1-1	10	CASRGDRAFF
TRBV7-8	TRBJ1-3	18	CASSLALPQGRGGNTIYF
TRBV12-3/TRBV12-4	TRBJ2-5	8	CASRSQYF
TRBV18	TRBJ2-1	11	CASSPMTEQFF
TRBV9	TRBJ2-3	14	CASSVVDGQQPQYF
TRBV27	TRBJ1-1	13	CASSLQGAPGAFF
TRBV12-3/TRBV12-4	TRBJ1-2	14	CASSSNTGVYGYTF
TRBV28	TRBJ2-6	16	CASSLPGASGANVLTF
TRBV12-5	TRBJ1-2	17	CASGLLPDRATNYGYTF
TRBV5-6	TRBJ1-1	15	CASSEIGGTDTEAFF
TRBV6-1	TRBJ1-3	15	CASSEVGASGNTIYF
TRBV5-1	TRBJ2-7	16	CASSLGGTLLSYEQYF
TRBV6-5	TRBJ1-4	13	CASSYAGSEKLFF
TRBV12-3/TRBV12-4	TRBJ1-5	14	CASSSTGGEQPQHF
TRBV5-1	TRBJ2-3	16	CASTPSPTTGTDTQYF
TRBV2	TRBJ2-2	15	CASSVDRVETGELFF
TRBV5-1	TRBJ1-1	15	CASSLEGRLNTEAFF
TRBV3-1	TRBJ1-2	13	CASTPGLPYGYTF
TRBV5-1	TRBJ2-5	13	CASSLGNQETQYF
TRBV7-9	TRBJ2-1	15	CASSLLAGSGNEQFF